These T cell receptor beta chains were read from a single sample in a study of identical twins. One entry per CDR3 protein results from TCRdb running MiXCR on the 5' RACE reads. The table includes hundreds of thousands of distinct CDR3 sequences, 6.5% to 8.5% detected once. These same data were also listed under a study on yellow fever vaccine responses in identical twins.

The sequencing sample was made of memory (CD45RO+) T cells sorted from blood. These TCRs come from a woman between 18 and 30 years old in good health. CDR3s include the opening cysteine and the closing phenylalanine or tryptophan. Each record gives: J gene, D gene, V gene, clone size, CDR3 DNA, CDR3 protein. The D gene is left open where the match is weak. Part of the rows lack a size; the others show once, few, many or a class for expanded clones.

TRBJ2-1 TRBD2 TRBV13 NA TGTGCCAGCAGCCCTAGGCGACTAGCCGGCAATGAGCAGTTCTTC CASSPRRLAGNEQFF
TRBJ1-1 NA TRBV7-8 few TGTGCCAGCAGCCCGACCACGTCGGGAGCTTTCTTT CASSPTTSGAFF
TRBJ2-5 NA TRBV28 NA TGTGCCAGCAGTTTGGAGGGCCTCGGCTCCCAAGAGACCCAGTACTTC CASSLEGLGSQETQYF
TRBJ2-7 NA TRBV12-3/TRBV12-4 many TGTGCCAGCAGTTTAATGGCCGGGAGAGTCCGCTCCTACGAGCAGTACTTC CASSLMAGRVRSYEQYF
TRBJ2-7 TRBD1 TRBV28 NA TGTGCCACCAGGGACAGATTCTACGAGCAGTACTTC CATRDRFYEQYF
TRBJ2-7 NA TRBV28 NA TGTGCCAGCTTTCGCGGGCCCCCAGATGACTACGAGCAGTACTTC CASFRGPPDDYEQYF
TRBJ2-3 NA TRBV4-2 NA TGTGCCAGCAGCCAAGATAGACCGGGAGTGGTAGATACGCAGTATTTT CASSQDRPGVVDTQYF
TRBJ2-3 TRBD2 TRBV6-1 few TGTGCCAGCAGCCCCAGACTAGCGGGGGGGGGCACAGATACGCAGTATTTT CASSPRLAGGGTDTQYF
TRBJ2-1 TRBD2 TRBV27 NA TGTGCCAGCACCCGTGGGGGGGGGTTCTCCTACAATGAGCAGTTCTTC CASTRGGGFSYNEQFF
TRBJ2-1 NA TRBV12-3/TRBV12-4 many TGTGCCAGCAGTCCAAGGGTGTTTGGGGCGTTTTACAATGAGCAGTTCTTC CASSPRVFGAFYNEQFF
TRBJ2-7 NA TRBV7-8 NA TGTGCCAGCAGCTCAGCGAGAACCAGGGGCTCCTACGAGCAGTACTTC CASSSARTRGSYEQYF
TRBJ2-6 TRBD2 TRBV7-4 many TGTGCCAGCAGCTTAGAGTCTGGACTAGCGGGAGGAGGAGGTCACTCTGGGGCCAACGTCCTGACTTTC CASSLESGLAGGGGHSGANVLTF
TRBJ1-4 NA TRBV15 many TGTGCCACCAGCAGAGCAAGGGACGGGGGAGAAAAACTGTTTTTT CATSRARDGGEKLFF
TRBJ2-1 NA TRBV7-9 few TGTGCCAGCAGCACGGCGGGACGGGTCAATGAGCAGTTCTTC CASSTAGRVNEQFF
TRBJ2-7 TRBD2 TRBV4-2 few TGTGCCAGCAGCCCGGGGACTAGCGGAGACGGCCTCCGGTACTTC CASSPGTSGDGLRYF
TRBJ2-7 TRBD1 TRBV28 NA TGTGCCGTCAGGGGGACCCCTCCGTTAGGCTACGAGCAGTACTTC CAVRGTPPLGYEQYF
TRBJ2-7 TRBD1 TRBV12-3/TRBV12-4 many TGTGCCAGCAGGACCGGGACAGGGGAAGGCGAGCAGTACTTC CASRTGTGEGEQYF
TRBJ2-3 TRBD1 TRBV11-3 few TGTGCCAGCAGCCAACAGGGGAAGGATACGCAGTATTTT CASSQQGKDTQYF
TRBJ2-2 TRBD2 TRBV7-6 many TGTGCTAGCAGCCCGCGGGGGCGGACCTCTGGGACTAGCGGGGGAGTGGAGGAGCTGTTTTTT CASSPRGRTSGTSGGVEELFF
TRBJ1-3 NA TRBV7-9 many TGTGCCAGCGGCCCTCCGGGACGTGGAAACACCATATATTTT CASGPPGRGNTIYF
TRBJ1-1 TRBD1 TRBV4-1 many TGCGCCAGCAGCCCAGGGGGCTTGAACACTGAAGCTTTCTTT CASSPGGLNTEAFF
TRBJ2-2 NA TRBV28 few TGTGCCAGCAATCCCGGGACAATGGCCTTCACCGGGGAGCTGTTTTTT CASNPGTMAFTGELFF
TRBJ2-1 NA TRBV5-1 many TGCGCCAGCAGCATCACGGGAGTAATACCAAATGAGCAGTTCTTC CASSITGVIPNEQFF
TRBJ2-7 TRBD1 TRBV4-3 NA TGCGCCAGCAGCCAAGCAGGGGGCGAGCAGTACTTC CASSQAGGEQYF
TRBJ2-3 NA TRBV28 few TGTGCCGGTTCCGGGACGCGCACAGATACGCAGTATTTT CAGSGTRTDTQYF
TRBJ2-7 NA TRBV20-1 NA TGCAGTGCTAGAGATATGGCTGGTCCCTACGAGCAGTACTTC CSARDMAGPYEQYF
TRBJ2-2 NA TRBV18 NA TGTGCCAGCTCACCACGGGGGAGGAGAAGCACCGGGGAGCTGTTTTTT CASSPRGRRSTGELFF
TRBJ1-2 NA TRBV5-6 NA TGTGCCAGCAGCCCGGGGGACCGGAACTATGGCTACACCTTC CASSPGDRNYGYTF
TRBJ2-5 TRBD2 TRBV25-1 few TGTGCCAGCAGTGAACCCCTCAAGCGGGAGGGGTTAGGGACCCAGTACTTC CASSEPLKREGLGTQYF
TRBJ2-7 NA TRBV12-3/TRBV12-4 many TGTGCCAGCAACCCCGACGGCCCCATTGGAGCTAGGGAGCAGTACTTC CASNPDGPIGAREQYF
TRBJ2-5 NA TRBV25-1 many TGTGCCAGCAGTGAAACCAGGGTTCAAGAGACCCAGTACTTC CASSETRVQETQYF
TRBJ2-3 NA TRBV5-1 few TGCGCCAGCAGCTTCTACGCCCTGGGGGCCTTACCAGATACGCAGTATTTT CASSFYALGALPDTQYF
TRBJ1-4 TRBD1 TRBV27 NA TGTGCCAGCAGGACAGGGGACGGAAAACTGTTTTTT CASRTGDGKLFF
TRBJ2-7 NA TRBV6-5 few TGTGCCAGCAGTTACCCGGGGGACCCTGACGAGCAGTACTTC CASSYPGDPDEQYF
TRBJ2-1 TRBD1 TRBV2 many TGTGCCAGCAGTGGGGACAGGGAGCAGTTCTTC CASSGDREQFF
TRBJ1-1 NA TRBV7-2 few TGTGCCAGCAGCTATAGACGGCGGCTTGAAGCTTTCTTT CASSYRRRLEAFF
TRBJ2-2 TRBD2 TRBV7-2 many TGTGCCAGCAGCTTACGGGCTAGCGGGAGTGGCGGGGAGCTGTTTTTT CASSLRASGSGGELFF
TRBJ2-1 NA TRBV20-1 many TGCAGTGCTAGGAGGCTAGCGCTCTACAATGAGCAGTTCTTC CSARRLALYNEQFF
TRBJ1-1 NA TRBV29-1 many TGCAGCGTTGAGACCGCCCAATCGTCTTTCTTT CSVETAQSSFF
TRBJ1-1 NA TRBV12-3/TRBV12-4 many TGTGCCAGCACCACGAACACTGAAGCTTTCTTT CASTTNTEAFF
TRBJ2-1 NA TRBV4-2 many TGTGCCAGCAGCCAAGGGGTAGAGGGGAATGAGCAGTTCTTC CASSQGVEGNEQFF
TRBJ2-1 NA TRBV6-1 NA TGTGCCAGCAAGTACGGCGGCGGCCAGTTTCAATACAATGAGCAGTTCTTC CASKYGGGQFQYNEQFF
TRBJ2-2 TRBD1 TRBV7-2 NA TGTGCCAGCAGCTACCTTGGGGACAGGAGGAACACCGGGGAGCTGTTTTTT CASSYLGDRRNTGELFF
TRBJ2-4 NA TRBV7-9 NA TGTGCCAGCAGCTCCCCCATCGGACCTAGTTCTGACATTCAGTACTTC CASSSPIGPSSDIQYF
TRBJ2-7 NA TRBV30 NA TGTGCCTGGAGATCGGCGGGCTCCTACGAGCAGTACTTC CAWRSAGSYEQYF
TRBJ2-5 NA TRBV28 few TGTGCCAGCAGTTTATCTGGGTTGGGCAGCCAGGAGACCCAGTACTTC CASSLSGLGSQETQYF
TRBJ1-4 TRBD1 TRBV23-1 once TGCGCCAGCAGTCAATCGGACAGGGACTTTTCAACTAATGAAAAACTGTTTTTT CASSQSDRDFSTNEKLFF
TRBJ2-1 TRBD2 TRBV6-2/TRBV6-3 few TGTGCCAGCAGCCGACTAGCGGGGGGTTACAATGAGCAGTTCTTC CASSRLAGGYNEQFF
TRBJ1-5 TRBD1 TRBV2 NA TGTGCCAGCAGGCTGACAGGGGCCGGTCAGCCCCAGCATTTT CASRLTGAGQPQHF
TRBJ1-5 NA TRBV12-3/TRBV12-4 many TGTGCCAGCAGTTTTGGGTTTAAAAATCAGCCCCAGCATTTT CASSFGFKNQPQHF
TRBJ1-1 NA TRBV4-3 few TGCGCCAGCAGCCAAGCGCGGGCCACTGAAGCTTTCTTT CASSQARATEAFF
TRBJ2-3 TRBD2 TRBV27 many TGTGCCAGCAGTTTATCGGGGCTAGCGGGAGGTTGGGATACGCAGTATTTT CASSLSGLAGGWDTQYF
TRBJ2-7 NA TRBV5-1 many TGCGCCAGCAGCTTGGGGACAGTAGCCTACGAGCAGTACTTC CASSLGTVAYEQYF